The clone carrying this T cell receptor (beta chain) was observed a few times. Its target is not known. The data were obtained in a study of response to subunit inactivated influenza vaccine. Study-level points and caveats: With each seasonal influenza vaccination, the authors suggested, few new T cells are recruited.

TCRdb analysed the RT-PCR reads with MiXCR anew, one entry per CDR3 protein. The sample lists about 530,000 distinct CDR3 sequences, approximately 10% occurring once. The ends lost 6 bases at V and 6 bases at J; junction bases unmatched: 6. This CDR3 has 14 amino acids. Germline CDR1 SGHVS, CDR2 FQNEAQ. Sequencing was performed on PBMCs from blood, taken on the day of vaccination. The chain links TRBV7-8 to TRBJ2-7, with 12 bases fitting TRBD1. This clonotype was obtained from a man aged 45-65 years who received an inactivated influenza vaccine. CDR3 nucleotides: TGTGCCAGCAGACCCACGGGACAGGGGGCCGAGCAGTACTTC. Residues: CASRPTGQGAEQYF.